The 25 T cell receptor beta chains below all came from one sample that was sequenced in a study of shared clonotypes between healthy human individuals. Here immunoSEQ multiplex PCR was the method, and the copy in TCRdb shows in-frame clones only, minus some. The table lists fewer than 400,000 clones, roughly 70% of them singletons. The sequenced sample consisted of memory CD4+ T cells sorted from blood. Subset of the sample: CD45RA-negative fraction. The origin of the receptors is a man aged 25-45 years in good health.

This chain links TRBV6-5 with TRBJ2-7; D is tentatively TRBD1 or TRBD2 (6 bases each). The germline CDR1 and CDR2 sequences are MNHEY and SVGAGI. Trimming shortened V by 2 bases and J by 5 bases, and 16 bases separated the two germline ends. The CDR3 is made up of 15 amino acids. This chain's CDR3 is CASSYVEGVRNEQYF. CDR3 sequence (DNA): TGTGCCAGCAGTTACGTGGAGGGGGTAAGAAACGAGCAGTACTTC.

The chain carries TRBV6-5 and TRBJ2-7; 10 bases match TRBD2. J lost 4 bases, V lost 2 bases, and 8 bases had no gene match. The CDR3 covers 16 residues. Germline V gene lookup returns CDR1 MNHEY and CDR2 SVGAGI. CDR3 coding DNA: TGTGCCAGCAGTTACCGTTTAGCGGGAGGACTTTACGAGCAGTACTTC. Encoded protein: CASSYRLAGGLYEQYF.

This clone was detected only a few times. The chain has TRBV29-1 and TRBJ2-7, with D tentatively TRBD1 (5 bases). V shed 6 bases and J shed 2 bases, with 8 bases lying between them. CDR1 SQVTM and CDR2 ANQGSEA come from the germline V gene. This CDR3 contains 11 residues. CDR3: CSVGHAYEQYF. CDR3 nucleotide sequence: TGCAGCGTGGGGCATGCCTACGAGCAGTACTTC.

The gene calls are TRBV5-4 and TRBJ1-2, with D possibly matching TRBD1 (5 bases). The germline V gene encodes CDR1 SGHNT and CDR2 YYREEE (reference sequence). The CDR3 runs 14 residues. With 2 bases removed from V and 0 bases from J, the gap between germline ends came to 8 bases. The CDR3 here is CASSLTQANYGYTF. Here the CDR3 DNA reads TGTGCCAGCAGCTTAACACAGGCTAACTATGGCTACACCTTC.

This clone has just one count. V gene TRBV27 combines with J gene TRBJ2-1; 9 bases match TRBD1. Losses at the gene ends were 6 bases for V and 9 bases for J; bases not matched to a gene: 6. Per the germline V gene, CDR1 is MNHEY and CDR2 is SMNVEV (reference sequence). The CDR3 runs to 13 residues. The CDR3 DNA reads as TGTGCCAGCAGGCGGACAGGGGAAGGTGAGCAGTTCTTC. It is translated as CASRRTGEGEQFF.

The chain has TRBV29-1 and TRBJ2-1; 8 positions agree with TRBD2. The V gene end was trimmed by 4 bases and the J gene end by 7 bases; junction bases not matched to a gene: 9. Germline lookup yields CDR1 SQVTM and CDR2 ANQGSEA. The CDR3 spans 14 residues. CDR3 protein: CSVVPGGRGNEQFF. CDR3 sequence (DNA): TGCAGCGTTGTGCCGGGAGGGCGTGGTAATGAGCAGTTCTTC.

The chain is built from TRBV7-8 and TRBJ2-5; D remains unclear. V was cut by 5 bases and J by 2 bases, with 12 bases left in between. The CDR3 length is 14 residues. In germline, CDR1 is SGHVS, CDR2 FQNEAQ. This CDR3 is CASSGHSRQETQYF. The DNA for the CDR3 is TGTGCCAGCAGCGGCCACTCACGGCAAGAGACCCAGTACTTC.

This chain connects TRBV19 to TRBJ1-1, with D hard to call. This CDR3 is built from 15 residues. The germline V and J ends were trimmed by 2 bases and 0 bases, with 10 bases remaining between them. Germline values: CDR1 LNHDA, CDR2 SQIVND (reference sequence). CDR3 nucleotides: TGTGCCAGTAGTATATTATCTTTCATGAACACTGAAGCTTTCTTT. Translated: CASSILSFMNTEAFF.

The chain joins TRBV30 to TRBJ1-5; D perhaps matches TRBD1 (5 bases). This CDR3 comprises 17 residues. Germline V gene lookup returns CDR1 GTSNPN and CDR2 SVGIG (reference sequence). The V end lost 0 bases, the J end lost 0 bases, and 15 bases lay between the germline ends. The CDR3 bases are TGTGCCTGGAGTGTCATTAGCGGGGGGATTAGCAATCAGCCCCAGCATTTT. Its protein is CAWSVISGGISNQPQHF.

This clone has only a few counts. J is TRBJ1-3 and V is TRBV5-6; D is unclear. V was trimmed by 0 bases and J by 0 bases, leaving 13 bases between them. The CDR3 runs to 17 residues. Germline CDR1 SGHDT, CDR2 YYEEEE. The CDR3 sequence is CASSLGEVRHSGNTIYF. The CDR3 region has the DNA TGTGCCAGCAGCTTGGGGGAGGTGAGGCACTCTGGAAACACCATATATTTT.

This clone was counted a few times. This chain uses TRBV28 with TRBJ2-7, with D possibly being TRBD1 or TRBD2 (6 bases each). CDR3 size: 16 residues. Germline V gene lookup returns CDR1 MDHEN and CDR2 SYDVKM. The V gene lost 7 bases and the J gene lost 4 bases, with 23 bases spanning the gap. The CDR3, as DNA: TGTGCCAGCACCCAGTTCGGGGGCCAAGGTCGGTACGAGCAGTACTTC. Protein product: CASTQFGGQGRYEQYF.

In its sample, this clone was seen a few times. The rearrangement uses TRBV6-1 and TRBJ2-5; D may be TRBD1 (6 bases). The V gene's germline CDR1 is MNHNS and CDR2 SASEGT. V lost 4 bases and J lost 5, with 20 bases in between. The CDR3 is 16 residues long. The CDR3 region is CASSGGRLQRRETQYF. The CDR3 bases are TGTGCCAGCAGTGGGGGGCGCCTTCAAAGACGGGAGACCCAGTACTTC.

The CDR3 nucleotides are TGTGCCAGCAGTTGGGAGAACTATGGCTACACCTTC. Residues: CASSWENYGYTF. V usage is TRBV28 and J usage is TRBJ1-2, with D hard to call. V shed 4 bases and J shed 2 bases, with 5 bases lying between them. The CDR3 spans 12 residues. Germline V gives CDR1 MDHEN, CDR2 SYDVKM.

J is TRBJ2-3 and V is TRBV5-1; perhaps TRBD2 as D (5 bases). The CDR3 contains 14 residues. CDR1 and CDR2 (germline): SGHRS, YFSETQ. The germline V and J ends were trimmed by 0 bases and 3 bases, with 8 bases remaining between them. Written as DNA, the CDR3 is TGCGCCAGCAGCTTGGAAAGGGAGACAGATACGCAGTATTTT. This gives the protein CASSLERETDTQYF.

The rearrangement joins TRBV18 to TRBJ2-5; no reliable D call. Trimming pared 5 bases from V and 2 bases from J, leaving 15 bases between. The CDR3 has 15 amino acids. CDR1 and CDR2 (germline): KGHSH, LQKENI. CDR3 sequence (DNA): TGTGCCAGCTCAAGCTGGGCAGCAGATCAAGAGACCCAGTACTTC. Translation: CASSSWAADQETQYF.

This clone has a single count. The chain employs TRBV6-1 and TRBJ2-1; TRBD2 aligns across 8 bases. Germline CDR1 MNHNS, CDR2 SASEGT. The junction had 4 bases not matched to a gene; V was cut back by 6 bases and J by 3 bases. The CDR3 covers 14 residues. CDR3 region: CASSTSGDYNEQFF. The CDR3 DNA sequence: TGTGCCAGCAGCACTAGCGGAGACTACAATGAGCAGTTCTTC.

The V gene is TRBV4-2, the J gene TRBJ2-1; D not certain. The CDR3 runs 14 residues. Trimming took 5 bases from V and 4 from J, leaving 12 bases between them. The germline V gene has CDR1 LGHNA and CDR2 YNFKEQ. CDR3 sequence reads: CASSTQKEYNEQFF. CDR3 in DNA: TGTGCCAGCAGCACTCAAAAGGAGTACAATGAGCAGTTCTTC.

This clone appeared a few times. Sequence at one end of the junction differs from germline and may be a read error. The J gene is TRBJ2-7, the V gene TRBV6-1; unclear D gene. Germline CDR1 reads MNHNS; CDR2 reads SASEGT. The CDR3 has 11 residues. The CDR3 DNA sequence: TGTGCCAGCAGTGTGAAAGAGGTTTCGTGCTTC. It codes for CASSVKEVSCF.

The chain carries TRBV29-1 and TRBJ2-4; 7 nucleotides agree with TRBD1. The CDR3 spans 13 residues. With V trimmed by 6 bases and J by 6 bases, 8 bases remained unmatched. Germline values: CDR1 SQVTM, CDR2 ANQGSEA. The CDR3 sequence is CSVRGTGVNIQYF. CDR3 bases: TGCAGCGTACGGGGAACAGGGGTAAACATTCAGTACTTC.

The table lists this clone with a few counts. The rearrangement links TRBV15 to TRBJ2-1; 11 nucleotides align to TRBD2. This CDR3 comprises 17 residues. J gave up 6 bases and V 0 bases, and 7 bases lay outside the gene matches. Germline lookup yields CDR1 LNHNV and CDR2 YYDKDF (reference sequence). CDR3 loop: CATSRELAGGWGNEQFF. The CDR3 DNA follows: TGTGCCACCAGCAGAGAGTTAGCGGGAGGGTGGGGCAATGAGCAGTTCTTC.

This chain uses TRBV7-8 with TRBJ1-5; D remains unclear. CDR3 length: 10 amino acids. Germline CDR1 reads SGHVS; CDR2 reads FQNEAQ. Deletions cut 9 bases from V and 4 bases from J, with 4 bases between. The CDR3 DNA reads TGTGCCAGTCCAAATCAGCCCCAGCATTTT. It codes for CASPNQPQHF.

This chain joins TRBV5-1 and TRBJ2-1; 9 nucleotides match TRBD2. V lost 4 bases and J lost 5; bases outside the gene matches: 7. The CDR3 sequence is 15 residues long. Germline V gene sequence: CDR1 SGHRS, CDR2 YFSETQ. DNA of the CDR3: TGCGCCAGCAGCACGTGGACTAGCGACCACAATGAGCAGTTCTTC. Amino acids: CASSTWTSDHNEQFF.

CDR3 sequence (DNA): TGCAGCGTCTTCAGGGGAAACTATGGCTACACCTTC. Protein sequence: CSVFRGNYGYTF. This sequence joins TRBV29-1 and TRBJ1-2, with a weak D call TRBD1 (6 bases). The V gene's germline CDR1 is SQVTM and CDR2 ANQGSEA. Between the trimmed V and J ends, which lost 6 bases and 2 bases, there was a span of 10 bases. The CDR3 covers 12 residues.

The chain employs TRBV30 and TRBJ2-7; 9 positions agree with TRBD2. The CDR3 is 15 amino acids. Trimming cost V 3 bases and J 6 bases; bases outside gene matches: 12. Germline V lookup: CDR1 GTSNPN, CDR2 SVGIG (reference sequence). The CDR3 spells CAWRPGGRAWGEQYF. CDR3 DNA: TGTGCCTGGAGACCAGGCGGGAGGGCCTGGGGCGAGCAGTACTTC.

This clone was seen only a few times. The rearrangement joins TRBV7-2 to TRBJ1-1; no definite D call. CDR1 and CDR2 (germline): SGHTA, FQGNSA. CDR3 length: 14 residues. The V end lost 5 bases, the J end lost 1 base, and 11 bases lay between the germline ends. The CDR3 DNA is TGTGCCAGCAGCCCCGGAAGGGCGAACACTGAAGCTTTCTTT. Protein: CASSPGRANTEAFF.